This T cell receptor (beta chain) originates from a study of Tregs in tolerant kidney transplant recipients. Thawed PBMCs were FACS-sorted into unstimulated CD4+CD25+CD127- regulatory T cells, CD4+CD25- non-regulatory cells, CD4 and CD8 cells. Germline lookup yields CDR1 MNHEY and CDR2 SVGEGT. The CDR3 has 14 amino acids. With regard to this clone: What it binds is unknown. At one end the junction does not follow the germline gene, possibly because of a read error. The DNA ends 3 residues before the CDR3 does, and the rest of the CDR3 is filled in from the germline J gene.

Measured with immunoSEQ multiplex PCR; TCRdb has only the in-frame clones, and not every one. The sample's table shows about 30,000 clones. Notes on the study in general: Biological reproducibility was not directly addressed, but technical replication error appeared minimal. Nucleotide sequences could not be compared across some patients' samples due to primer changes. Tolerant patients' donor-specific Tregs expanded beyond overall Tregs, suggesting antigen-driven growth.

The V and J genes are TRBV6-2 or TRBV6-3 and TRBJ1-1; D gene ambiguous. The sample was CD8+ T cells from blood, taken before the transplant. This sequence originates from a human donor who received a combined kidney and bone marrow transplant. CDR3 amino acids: CGSSYASVNTEAFF. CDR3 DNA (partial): TGTGGCAGCAGTTACGCTTCAGTTAACACTGAA.